A selection of T cell receptor beta chains follows, all from one sample in a study of cytomegalovirus exposure and HLA in healthy donors. This table comes from immunoSEQ multiplex PCR, and its TCRdb copy is limited to in-frame clones, with some not included. The sample yields just over 95,000 clones, about three quarters seen once. The specimen sequenced was PBMCs. Receptors were obtained from a human donor in good health. CDR3s leave out the opening cysteine and the closing phenylalanine or tryptophan.

TRBV6-1	TRBJ2-1	ASSELGGLYEQF
TRBV7-9	TRBJ1-5	ASSLGQYHQPQH
TRBV18	TRBJ1-5	ASSYGGNSNQPQH
TRBV5-1	TRBJ1-1	ASSWGQGTEAF
TRBV18	TRBJ1-1	ASSPLPGQGTEAF
TRBV5-8	TRBJ2-7	ASSPDLSAYEQY
TRBV30	TRBJ1-1	AWSVPGITEAF
TRBV11-2	TRBJ2-3	ASSETGILQDTQY
TRBV11-2	TRBJ2-7	ASSPPPGFEQY
TRBV6-6	TRBJ2-7	ASRSRTSGPYEQY
TRBV7-9	TRBJ1-4	ASGQGLGEKLF
TRBV15	TRBJ1-6	ATSRDDRGRGLGNSPLH
TRBV18	TRBJ1-5	ASSPARNSNQPQH
TRBV11-2	TRBJ2-1	ASSFKREGSYNEQF
TRBV7-9	TRBJ2-1	ASSNEQF
TRBV30	TRBJ1-6	AWSRQGLPSPLH
TRBV5-4	TRBJ2-1	ASSQGLSGAYNEQF
TRBV19	TRBJ2-3	ASSVTGQGSTDTQY
TRBV30	TRBJ1-1	ACRRWVTGFMNTEAF
TRBV10-1	TRBJ1-1	ASSESISRVAF
TRBV7-9	TRBJ2-2	ASTAGGNTGELF
TRBV6-6	TRBJ1-2	ASSRENYGYT
TRBV25-1	TRBJ1-1	AWAPEAF
TRBV18	TRBJ1-4	ASSPPYDSLTLF
TRBV5-8	TRBJ2-7	ASISPRQGSYEQY
TRBV6-5	TRBJ2-3	ASRNGQVTDTQY
TRBV19	TRBJ2-1	ASSSRTSSNEQF
TRBV4-3	TRBJ2-1	ASSRADSSYNEQF
TRBV5-4	TRBJ1-2	ASSPRSDYGYT
TRBV10-3	TRBJ1-5	AISESTRTAGYGNQPQH
TRBV5-4	TRBJ1-1	ASSLDPGNTEAF
TRBV29-1	TRBJ2-5	SVDGSASGVETQY
TRBV11-2	TRBJ1-1	ASSPSLAAF
TRBV19	TRBJ2-7	ASSIGWRTSDTYEQY
TRBV6-6	TRBJ1-2	ASSYSQGSDGYT
TRBV5-1	TRBJ2-1	ASSGLAGSDEQF
TRBV27	TRBJ2-3	ASSTRPPGTSGLTDTQY
TRBV27	TRBJ1-2	ASSLTGTGIYGYT
TRBV6-5	.	ASSLSGGAFYEQY
TRBV30	TRBJ1-2	ACPGTGSYGYT
TRBV7-6	TRBJ1-1	ASSLGTGTMNTEAF
TRBV9	TRBJ2-1	ASSPSPAGVYNEQF
TRBV19	TRBJ1-1	ASSTRTGEAF
TRBV2	TRBJ1-2	ASRNDFNYGYT
TRBV9	TRBJ2-3	ASSVRRSTDTQY
TRBV11-2	TRBJ2-3	ASIVSTRDRVTDTQY
TRBV4-3	TRBJ2-7	ASSQDVTGLPGSYEQY
TRBV5-1	TRBJ2-7	ASSQVAGTGRDEQY
TRBV29-1	TRBJ2-3	SVTGGSTDTQY
TRBV6-1	TRBJ2-7	ASSLTGSYEQY
TRBV6-5	TRBJ2-7	ASSYAGEGVGEQY
TRBV6-7	TRBJ2-7	ASSYYTSGMGEQY
TRBV25-1	TRBJ1-2	ASNSDRGDGYT
TRBV18	TRBJ2-7	ASSYREFPYEQY
TRBV30	TRBJ2-3	ASRSGDTQY
TRBV2	TRBJ2-2	ASSTWGGTGELF
TRBV5-8	TRBJ2-1	ASSPRGRGYNEQF